This T cell receptor (beta chain) was recorded in a study of Ad26.COV2.S vaccination and SARS-CoV-2 variants. Study context: The COV1001 Ad26.COV2.S trial arm included the donor.

Stated treatment: about 20 received Ad26.COV2.S at low or high dose, single or two shots; roughly 5 received placebo; per-sample allocation not given. Day 63 after the first injection of vaccine or placebo was the sampling time. Study outcomes and limitations: Assessments of TCR breadth and depth may have underestimated the total T cell responses.

Per germline, CDR1 MNHEY and CDR2 SMNVEV (reference sequence). This CDR3 is built from 15 residues. Losses at the gene ends were 6 bases for V and 6 bases for J; bases not matched to a gene: 7. A word on this clone: The target antigen is unknown.

Sequenced by immunoSEQ multiplex PCR; TCRdb stores in-frame clones only, minus some. The sample records about 350,000 clones, 86% being singletons. The chain uses TRBV27 and TRBJ2-7; 14 bases match TRBD2. The source material was peripheral blood, sampled in a trial of Ad26.COV2.S vaccine versus placebo. The origin of this receptor is a person aged 18-65 years who received the Ad26.COV2.S COVID-19 vaccine or a placebo. CDR3 nucleotide sequence: TGTGCCAGCAGGGCTTCCGGGACTAGCGGGAGCGAGCAGTACTTC. Protein product: CASRASGTSGSEQYF.